This T cell receptor (beta chain) was obtained from a study of blood T cell repertoires in COVID-19 (TCRdb year 2020). In the study overall: Collaborator samples came from the United States, Italy and Spain and covered acute and convalescent phases of COVID-19. The prospective study material was composed of cDNA or gDNA derived from T cells, B-cell-depleted T cells, or PBMCs. Deeply sampled blood TCRbeta repertoires from subjects exposed to, actively infected with, or recovered from COVID-19 were included in the dataset. A freely available public database, intended as a resource for researchers studying the immune response to SARS-CoV-2, is where the repertoires were released. Samples were obtained from the ongoing ImmuneRACE study (first 160 participants) and from about 1,300 subjects provided by 6 global collaborators. Nearly every sample came with metadata listing a de-identified subject ID, COVID-19 status, age in years and sex. Where available, HLA class I and class II types were obtained from metadata supplied by the sample provider rather than from assay-based typing.

TCRbeta CDR3 regions were amplified from genomic DNA using the immunoSEQ Assay, a bias-controlled multiplex PCR. On the authors' methods: The number of nucleated cells in each sample was estimated by amplification of reference gene primers within the assay. To quantify the absolute abundance of each unique TCRbeta CDR3 rearrangement, sequence reads were collapsed and filtered. For each sample, productive Simpson clonality was calculated as the square root of Simpson's diversity index across productive rearrangements. TCRdb took over this immuneACCESS table, retaining in-frame rearrangements with V and J assigned. Such tables are incomplete; in checked studies, under half of the missing clones stem from an unresolved V gene, and the remainder is unexplained. The D gene and trimming were derived from the DNA, and the V and J assignments and clone size from that table. Within this sample are 81,000 or so clones, with around 94% of them counted one time only. Jointly, the top ten make up under 7.5% of the sample.

Collaborating institutions collected whole blood in K2EDTA tubes following their own protocols. Collaborator samples were shipped for TCRbeta analysis as frozen whole blood, isolated PBMCs, or DNA extracted from either sample type. With respect to this clone: Its antigen is still unknown. Within one base of it there is no much larger clone, and no base qualities were kept.

Study-wide findings and limitations: Clinical and demographic metadata were provided uncurated, with the amount varying by source and participant.

Material for sequencing was peripheral blood. This clonotype was obtained from a woman aged 60-75 years with active COVID-19.

The DNA sequence is as follows: TGTGCCAGCAGCTTTCGCCGGGACAGTAATGAGCAGTTCTTC. The encoded protein is CASSFRRDSNEQFF. The rearranged segments are TRBV5-5 and TRBJ2-1; TRBD1 matches 7 bases in the middle. Compared with germline, V lacks 2 bases and J lacks 7 bases; bases without a gene match: 6. The CDR3 sequence holds 14 residues, the cysteine and phenylalanine included. Only CDR3 DNA remains: 42 bases, in frame from the first base. CDR1 and CDR2, per the germline V gene (reference sequence), are SGHKS and YYEKEE.